These T cell receptor beta chains were read from a single sample in a study of CD49a tissue-resident CD8 T cells in human skin. Some clones are missing from TCRdb's copy, which holds only in-frame ones; the method was immunoSEQ multiplex PCR. This repertoire shows 1,100 or so clones, about four fifths found once; its top ten account for 20% to 25%. The sequenced material came from CD103- CD8+ T cells sorted from skin dermis. The receptor source for this set is a human donor in good health. The donor label of this sample is uncertain. CDR3s include the opening cysteine and the closing phenylalanine or tryptophan.

CASRGRRFMNTEAFF | TRBJ1-1 | TRBV19
CASSQSRGYGYTF | TRBJ1-2 | TRBV11-3
CASSDAGPYNEQFF | TRBJ2-1 | TRBV10-1